Below, 16 T cell receptor beta chains from the same sample are listed, as sequenced in a study of blood T cell repertoires in COVID-19. The protocol was immunoSEQ multiplex PCR, while the TCRdb copy is restricted to in-frame clones and leaves out a portion. This sample carries fewer than 450,000 clones, about 90% of them seen once, and the ten largest clones take 0.55% to 0.75%. The sample comprised PBMCs or T cells enriched from blood (not recorded which). The receptors here all came from a man younger than 35 who had recovered from COVID-19.

The chain combines TRBV19 with TRBJ2-1, with 10 bases matching TRBD2. The V gene end was trimmed by 5 bases and the J gene end by 5 bases; junction bases not matched to a gene: 12. CDR3 length: 17 amino acids. Germline CDR1 reads LNHDA; CDR2 reads SQIVND (reference sequence). The CDR3 nucleotides are TGTGCCAGTAGTGCAAGAACCGGGACTAGCGCCGACAATGAGCAGTTCTTC. Residues: CASSARTGTSADNEQFF.

V and J are TRBV6-6 and TRBJ2-7; maybe TRBD1 (6 bases). V gave up 6 bases and J gave up 0 bases, with 18 bases separating them. CDR1 is MNHNY and CDR2 is SVGAGI in the germline V gene (reference sequence). CDR3 length equals 16 residues. The CDR3, as DNA: TGTGCCAGCAGCCTACGACAGGAATCTGACTCCTACGAGCAGTACTTC. Its translation: CASSLRQESDSYEQYF.

The genes are TRBV5-1 and TRBJ1-6; possibly TRBD1 for D (6 bases). Germline-derived CDR1 and CDR2 are SGHRS and YFSETQ. This CDR3 comprises 14 residues. V was clipped by 0 bases and J by 9 bases, with 10 bases between them. Here the CDR3 reads CASSLERGSSPLHF. As DNA, the CDR3 is TGCGCCAGCAGCTTGGAGAGGGGGAGTTCACCCCTCCACTTT.

The rearrangement joins TRBV29-1 to TRBJ1-5; TRBD1 might be the D (6 bases). There are 14 residues in the CDR3. V shed 4 bases and J shed 4 bases, with 14 bases lying between them. Germline V gene lookup returns CDR1 SQVTM and CDR2 ANQGSEA. CDR3 residues: CSVVERQGNQPQHF. The CDR3 DNA sequence: TGCAGCGTTGTCGAGCGGCAGGGGAATCAGCCCCAGCATTTT.

The rearrangement joins TRBV4-2 to TRBJ2-2; 10 bases are a match to TRBD1. J was trimmed by 6 bases and V by 4 bases; bases with no gene match: 11. The germline V gene encodes CDR1 LGHNA and CDR2 YNFKEQ. The CDR3 consists of 17 residues. Here the CDR3 DNA reads TGTGCCAGCAGCCTGAGGACTCCCGGGACAGGGGCCGGGGAGCTGTTTTTT. Its translation: CASSLRTPGTGAGELFF.

V gene TRBV5-8 combines with J gene TRBJ1-5; D is possibly TRBD1 (6 bases). The CDR3 is 15 residues long. Germline assignment: CDR1 SGHTS and CDR2 YDEGEE. The V and J ends lost 2 bases and 0 bases respectively, with 9 bases between them. CDR3 nucleotides: TGTGCCAGCAGCTTTACAGGGAATAGCAATCAGCCCCAGCATTTT. Amino acids: CASSFTGNSNQPQHF.

The rearrangement links TRBV5-6 to TRBJ2-3; 10 nucleotides match TRBD2. The CDR3 sequence is 17 residues long. The V gene's germline CDR1 is SGHDT and CDR2 YYEEEE. With 0 bases clipped from V and 5 bases from J, the junction kept 9 bases outside the gene matches. CDR3 in amino acids: CASSLGLAGDGGDTQYF. The CDR3 coding sequence is TGTGCCAGCAGCTTGGGGCTAGCGGGAGATGGTGGAGATACGCAGTATTTT.

V usage is TRBV30 and J usage is TRBJ1-1, with a weak D call TRBD1 (6 bases). The CDR3 has 15 amino acids. V shed 3 bases and J shed 2 bases, with 16 bases lying between them. CDR1 is GTSNPN and CDR2 is SVGIG in the germline V gene (reference sequence). The CDR3: CAWRRLDRLNTEAFF. CDR3 DNA: TGTGCCTGGAGACGTCTAGACAGGCTAAACACTGAAGCTTTCTTT.

The V call is TRBV25-1, the J call TRBJ2-4; D remains unclear. The CDR3 runs to 14 residues. The germline V gene encodes CDR1 MGHDK and CDR2 SYGVNS. V lost 2 bases and J lost 3, with 8 bases in between. For the CDR3, the DNA is TGTGCCAGCAGTGAAGTCGGTTACAAAAACATTCAGTACTTC. Translation: CASSEVGYKNIQYF.

DNA of the CDR3: TGTGCCAGCAGTGATATCCCCAAACTAGCGGACCCTGAGGGCTACGAGCAGTACTTC. Its protein product is CASSDIPKLADPEGYEQYF. This chain joins TRBV2 and TRBJ2-7; TRBD2 aligns across 8 bases. CDR3 length: 19 residues. Germline assignment: CDR1 SNHLY and CDR2 FYNNEI. The trim removed 3 bases at V and 3 bases at J, leaving 19 bases unmatched.

The gene calls are TRBV5-1 and TRBJ2-4; no firm D call. The ends were cut back, 0 bases at V and 3 bases at J, with 7 bases in the middle. CDR1 is SGHRS, CDR2 YFSETQ, per germline. The CDR3 loop spans 14 amino acids. The CDR3 coding sequence is TGCGCCAGCAGCTTGGACACCGTCAAAAACATTCAGTACTTC. Protein: CASSLDTVKNIQYF.

The chain's CDR3 is CASSTGQGGFRQQDTQYF. The CDR3 DNA sequence: TGTGCCAGTAGTACCGGACAGGGGGGGTTTCGGCAACAAGATACGCAGTATTTT. The chain is built from TRBV19 and TRBJ2-3, with 10 bases identical to TRBD1. The CDR3 totals 18 residues. With 4 bases clipped from V and 5 bases from J, the junction kept 15 bases outside the gene matches. Germline V gene data show CDR1 as LNHDA and CDR2 as SQIVND (reference sequence).

The CDR3 is CSVGRGNQPQHF. CDR3 sequence (DNA): TGCAGCGTTGGCAGGGGTAATCAGCCCCAGCATTTT. The chain couples TRBV29-1 to TRBJ1-5, with D possibly being TRBD1 (6 bases). Trimming shortened V by 4 bases and J by 4 bases, and 8 bases separated the two germline ends. The CDR3 is made up of 12 amino acids. Germline-derived CDR1 and CDR2 are SQVTM and ANQGSEA.

The J gene is TRBJ2-3, the V gene TRBV24-1, with TRBD2 as a possible D gene (6 bases). This CDR3 spans 15 amino acids. The V and J ends lost 5 bases and 2 bases respectively, with 13 bases between them. The germline CDR1 and CDR2 sequences are KGHDR and SFDVKD. The CDR3 region has the DNA TGTGCCACCAGTGTCCGGGACTCATTCACAGATACGCAGTATTTT. Translated, it gives CATSVRDSFTDTQYF.

This clone was seen more than once but under ten times. J is TRBJ1-4 and V is TRBV14; weak D call: TRBD1 (5 bases). Trimming stripped 4 bases from V and 8 bases from J, with 8 bases between. The germline gives CDR1 SGHDN, CDR2 FVKESK. The CDR3 totals 12 residues. Here the CDR3 DNA reads TGTGCCAGCAGCCCAGGGTTCGAAAAACTGTTTTTT. The encoded protein is CASSPGFEKLFF. The variable domain in full, with the rest retrieved from reference TRBV14 and TRBJ1-4, is EAGVTQFPSHSVIEKGQTVTLRCDPISGHDNLYWYRRVMGKEIKFLLHFVKESKQDESGMPNNRFLAERTGGTYSTLKVQPAELEDSGVYFCASSPGFEKLFFGSGTQLSVL.

This clone was picked up one time. The chain couples TRBV12-3 or TRBV12-4 to TRBJ1-1; D remains ambiguous. V was shortened by 0 bases and J by 6 bases, with 5 bases between the two germline ends. This CDR3 has 12 amino acids. The CDR3 region has the DNA TGTGCCAGCAGTTTAGCCCCTTCTGAAGCTTTCTTT. Translation: CASSLAPSEAFF.